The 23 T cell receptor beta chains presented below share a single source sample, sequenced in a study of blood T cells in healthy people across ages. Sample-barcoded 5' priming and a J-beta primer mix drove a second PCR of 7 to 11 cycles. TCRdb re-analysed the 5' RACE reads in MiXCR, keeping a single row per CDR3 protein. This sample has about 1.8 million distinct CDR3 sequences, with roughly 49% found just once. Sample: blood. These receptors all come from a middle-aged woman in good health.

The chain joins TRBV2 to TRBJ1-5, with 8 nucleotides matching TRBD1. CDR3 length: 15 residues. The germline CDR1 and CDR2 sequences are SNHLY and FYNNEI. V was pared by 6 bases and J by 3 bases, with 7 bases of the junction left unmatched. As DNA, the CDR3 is TGTGCCAGCAGCAGGACAGGGACTAACAATCAGCCCCAGCATTTT. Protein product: CASSRTGTNNQPQHF.

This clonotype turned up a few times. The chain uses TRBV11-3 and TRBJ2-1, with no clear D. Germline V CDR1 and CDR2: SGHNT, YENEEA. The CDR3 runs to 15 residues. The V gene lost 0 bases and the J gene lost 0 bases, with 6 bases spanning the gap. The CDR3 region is CASSLDDSSYNEQFF. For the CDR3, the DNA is TGTGCCAGCAGCTTAGACGATAGCTCCTACAATGAGCAGTTCTTC.

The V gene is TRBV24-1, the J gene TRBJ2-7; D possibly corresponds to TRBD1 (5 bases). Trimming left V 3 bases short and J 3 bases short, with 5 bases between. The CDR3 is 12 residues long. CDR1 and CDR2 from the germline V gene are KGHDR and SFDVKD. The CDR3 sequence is CATSDDSYEQYF. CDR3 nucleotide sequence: TGTGCCACCAGTGATGACAGCTACGAGCAGTACTTC.

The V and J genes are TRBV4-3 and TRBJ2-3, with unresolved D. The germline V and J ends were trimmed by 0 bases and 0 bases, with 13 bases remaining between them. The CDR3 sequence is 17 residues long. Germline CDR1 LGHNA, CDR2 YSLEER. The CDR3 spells CASSQEAHGTSTDTQYF. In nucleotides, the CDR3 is TGCGCCAGCAGCCAAGAAGCCCACGGAACAAGCACAGATACGCAGTATTTT.

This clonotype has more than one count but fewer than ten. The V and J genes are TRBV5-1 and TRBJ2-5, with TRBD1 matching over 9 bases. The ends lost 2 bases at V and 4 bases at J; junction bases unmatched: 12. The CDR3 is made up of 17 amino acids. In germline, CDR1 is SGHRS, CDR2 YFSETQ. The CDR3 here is CASSFFWDREVGETQYF. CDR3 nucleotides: TGCGCCAGCAGCTTTTTCTGGGACAGGGAGGTCGGAGAGACCCAGTACTTC.

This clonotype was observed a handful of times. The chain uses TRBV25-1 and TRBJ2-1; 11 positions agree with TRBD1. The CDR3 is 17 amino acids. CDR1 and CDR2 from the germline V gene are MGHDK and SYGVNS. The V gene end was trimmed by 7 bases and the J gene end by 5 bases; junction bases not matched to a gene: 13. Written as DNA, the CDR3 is TGTGCCAGCAACCAAGCCACCGGGACAGGGGGTAACAATGAGCAGTTCTTC. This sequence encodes CASNQATGTGGNNEQFF.

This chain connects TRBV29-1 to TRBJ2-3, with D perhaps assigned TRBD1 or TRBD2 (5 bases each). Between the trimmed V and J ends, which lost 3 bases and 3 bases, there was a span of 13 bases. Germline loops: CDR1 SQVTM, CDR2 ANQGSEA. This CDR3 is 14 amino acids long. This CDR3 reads CSVDQGVRTDTQYF. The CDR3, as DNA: TGCAGCGTTGATCAGGGAGTTAGGACAGATACGCAGTATTTT.

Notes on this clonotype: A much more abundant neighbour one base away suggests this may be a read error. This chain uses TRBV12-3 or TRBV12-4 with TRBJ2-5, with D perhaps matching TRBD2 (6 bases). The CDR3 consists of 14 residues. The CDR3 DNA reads TGTGCCAGCAGTTTAAAGGGGAGGCAAGAGACCCGGTACTTC. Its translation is CASSLKGRQETRYF.

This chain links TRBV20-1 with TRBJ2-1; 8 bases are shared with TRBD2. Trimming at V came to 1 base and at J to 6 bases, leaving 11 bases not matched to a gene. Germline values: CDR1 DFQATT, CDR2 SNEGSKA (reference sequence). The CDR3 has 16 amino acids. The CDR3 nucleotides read TGCAGTGCTAGAGTTCTGGGACTAGGGCTTGCCAATGAGCAGTTCTTC. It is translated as CSARVLGLGLANEQFF.

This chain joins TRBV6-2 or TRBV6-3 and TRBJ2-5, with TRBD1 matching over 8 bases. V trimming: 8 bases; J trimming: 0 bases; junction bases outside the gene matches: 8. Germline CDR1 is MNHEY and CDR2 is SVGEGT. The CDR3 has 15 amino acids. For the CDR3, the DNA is TGTGCCAGCGCCGACAGGGGCCCCTACCAAGAGACCCAGTACTTC. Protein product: CASADRGPYQETQYF.

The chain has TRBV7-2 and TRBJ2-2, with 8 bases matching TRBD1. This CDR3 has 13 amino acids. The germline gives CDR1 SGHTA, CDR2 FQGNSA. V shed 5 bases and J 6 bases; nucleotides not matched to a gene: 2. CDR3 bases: TGTGCCAGCAGCGCGACAGGGGCCGGGGAGCTGTTTTTT. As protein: CASSATGAGELFF.

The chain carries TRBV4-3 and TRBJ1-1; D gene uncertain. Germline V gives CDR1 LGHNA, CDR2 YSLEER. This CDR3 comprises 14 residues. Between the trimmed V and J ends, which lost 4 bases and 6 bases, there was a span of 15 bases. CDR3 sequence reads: CASSRDSGLSEAFF. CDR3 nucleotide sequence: TGCGCCAGCAGCCGAGACTCCGGTTTATCTGAAGCTTTCTTT.

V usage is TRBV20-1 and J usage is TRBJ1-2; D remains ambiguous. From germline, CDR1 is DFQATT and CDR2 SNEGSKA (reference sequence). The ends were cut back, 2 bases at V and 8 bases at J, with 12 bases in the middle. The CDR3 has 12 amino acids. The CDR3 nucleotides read TGCAGTGCTAGAAACCCAATATTAGGCTACACCTTC. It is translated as CSARNPILGYTF.

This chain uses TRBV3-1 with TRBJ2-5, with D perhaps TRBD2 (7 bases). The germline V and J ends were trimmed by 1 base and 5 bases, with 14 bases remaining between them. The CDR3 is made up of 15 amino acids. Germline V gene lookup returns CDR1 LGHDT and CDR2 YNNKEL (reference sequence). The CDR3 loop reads CASSQAGGAMETQYF. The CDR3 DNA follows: TGTGCCAGCAGCCAAGCTGGGGGGGCGATGGAGACCCAGTACTTC.

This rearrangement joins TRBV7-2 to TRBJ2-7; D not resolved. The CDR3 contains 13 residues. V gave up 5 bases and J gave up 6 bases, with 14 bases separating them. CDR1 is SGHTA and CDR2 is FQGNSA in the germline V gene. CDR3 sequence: CASSPPRPSEQYF. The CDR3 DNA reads TGTGCCAGCAGCCCCCCCAGGCCTTCCGAGCAGTACTTC.

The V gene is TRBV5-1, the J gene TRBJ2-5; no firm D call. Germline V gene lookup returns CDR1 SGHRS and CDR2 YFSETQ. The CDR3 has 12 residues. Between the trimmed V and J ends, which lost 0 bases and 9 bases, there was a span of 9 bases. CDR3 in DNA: TGCGCCAGCAGCTTGGCCAGCGAGGCCCAGTACTTC. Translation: CASSLASEAQYF.

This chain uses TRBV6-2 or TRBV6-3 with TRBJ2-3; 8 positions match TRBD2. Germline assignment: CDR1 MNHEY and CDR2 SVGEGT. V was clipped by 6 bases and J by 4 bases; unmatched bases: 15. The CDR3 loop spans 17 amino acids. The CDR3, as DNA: TGTGCCAGCAGCAGAGCTGACGGGACTAGGAACGCAGATACGCAGTATTTT. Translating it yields CASSRADGTRNADTQYF.

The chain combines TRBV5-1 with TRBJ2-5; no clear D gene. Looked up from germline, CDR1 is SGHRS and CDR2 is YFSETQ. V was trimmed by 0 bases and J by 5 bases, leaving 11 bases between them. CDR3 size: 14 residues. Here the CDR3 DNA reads TGCGCCAGCAGCTTGGCATTAGATTCGGAGACCCAGTACTTC. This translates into CASSLALDSETQYF.

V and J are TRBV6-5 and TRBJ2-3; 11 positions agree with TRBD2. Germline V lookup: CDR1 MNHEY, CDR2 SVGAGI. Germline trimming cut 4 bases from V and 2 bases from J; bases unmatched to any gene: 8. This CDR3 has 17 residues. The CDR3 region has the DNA TGTGCCAGCAGTTCCTTAGAGACTAGCGGGGTCACAGATACGCAGTATTTT. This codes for CASSSLETSGVTDTQYF.

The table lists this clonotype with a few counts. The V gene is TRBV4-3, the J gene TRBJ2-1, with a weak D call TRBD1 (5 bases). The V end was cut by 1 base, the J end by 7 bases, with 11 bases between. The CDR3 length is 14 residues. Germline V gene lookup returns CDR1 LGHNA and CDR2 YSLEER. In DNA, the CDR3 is TGCGCCAGCAGCCAAGTTGGGTCAGGGAATGAGCAGTTCTTC. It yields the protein CASSQVGSGNEQFF.

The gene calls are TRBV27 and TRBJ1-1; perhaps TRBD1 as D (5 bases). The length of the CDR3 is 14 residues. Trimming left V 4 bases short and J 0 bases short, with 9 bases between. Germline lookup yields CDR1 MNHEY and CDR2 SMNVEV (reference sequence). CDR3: CASSSRQLNTEAFF. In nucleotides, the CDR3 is TGTGCCAGCAGTTCCCGACAGTTGAACACTGAAGCTTTCTTT.

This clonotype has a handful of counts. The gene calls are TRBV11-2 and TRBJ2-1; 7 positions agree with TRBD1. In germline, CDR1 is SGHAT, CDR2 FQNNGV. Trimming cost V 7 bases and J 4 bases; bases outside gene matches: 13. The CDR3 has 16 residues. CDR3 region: CASTDLGDRPYNEQFF. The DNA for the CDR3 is TGTGCCAGCACGGACCTGGGGGACAGACCTTACAATGAGCAGTTCTTC.

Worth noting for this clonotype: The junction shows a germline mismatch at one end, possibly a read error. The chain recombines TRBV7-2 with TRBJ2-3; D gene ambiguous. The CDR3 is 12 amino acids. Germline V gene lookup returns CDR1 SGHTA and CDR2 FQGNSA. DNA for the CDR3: TGTGCCAGCAGCCCATACACAGATACGCGGTATTTT. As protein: CASSPYTDTRYF.